The rows below give T cell receptor beta chains drawn from one sample of a study of blood T cell repertoires in COVID-19. TCRdb's table, derived via immunoSEQ multiplex PCR, lists solely in-frame clones and lacks some. The sample records around 300,000 clones, 75% to 90% being singletons. Input material: peripheral blood. The source is a woman aged 25 to 39 with active or convalescent COVID-19. Each CDR3 is given with its conserved first and last residue. A D gene is named only where the DNA matches it firmly. Clone size is stated in some rows and not others, as once, few, many or a class when expanded.

>.|TRBJ2-3|TRBV21-1|once
TGTGCCAGCAGCCTGGGGGCTGATCACATCTGCGATACGCAGTATTTT
CASSLGADHICDTQYF
>.|TRBJ2-3|TRBV11-2|.
TGTGCCAGCAGCTTAGTTACAGCGGAAGATACGCAGTATTTT
CASSLVTAEDTQYF
>.|TRBJ1-5|TRBV27|.
TGTGCCAGCAGTCCCCTACGAGTAGACGGGATTCAGCCCCAGCATTTT
CASSPLRVDGIQPQHF
>TRBD1|TRBJ1-6|TRBV27|few
TGTGCCAGCAGTTTAGAGACAGGGGGCTCCCTCCACTTT
CASSLETGGSLHF
>.|TRBJ1-2|TRBV4-3|.
TGCGCCAGCAGCCAAGGCGAAGCCTACGATGGCTACACCTTC
CASSQGEAYDGYTF
>TRBD2|TRBJ2-3|TRBV24-1|.
TGTGCCACCAGCCCTAGGGAGGGTTACTACACAGATACGCAGTATTTT
CATSPREGYYTDTQYF
>TRBD1|TRBJ1-6|TRBV3-1/TRBV3-2|.
TGTGCCAGCAGCGAAAGACAGGGTCATCACCTCCACTTT
CASSERQGHHLHF
>TRBD1|TRBJ2-5|TRBV5-5|.
TGTGCCAGCAGCTTGGCTCAGGGGGCGCGGGAGACCCAGTACTTC
CASSLAQGARETQYF
>.|TRBJ2-3|TRBV27|.
TGTGCCAGCAGTTTCGCGACAGGAGTAGGAGGTACGCAGTATTTT
CASSFATGVGGTQYF
>TRBD1|TRBJ1-4|TRBV28|.
TGTGCCAGCAGTCCTTCGGGGACAGGGCCGAATGAAAAACTGTTTTTT
CASSPSGTGPNEKLFF
>TRBD2|TRBJ2-7|TRBV7-2|.
TGTGCCAGCAGCATAGTATCCCTGGGAGCGGGAGAGCAGTACTTC
CASSIVSLGAGEQYF
>.|TRBJ1-4|TRBV19|once
TGTGCCAGCTCGAGGGGGGGGAATGAAAAACTGTTTTTT
CASSRGGNEKLFF
>.|TRBJ1-6|TRBV9|.
TGTGCCAGCAGCGGCGGGGGCAGCTCTAATTCACCCCTCCACTTT
CASSGGGSSNSPLHF
>.|TRBJ2-2|TRBV9|.
TGTGCCAGCAGCCCCCGAGCTAGTGTGCCCGGGGAGCTGTTTTTT
CASSPRASVPGELFF
>.|TRBJ1-2|TRBV7-6|many
TGTGCCAGCAGCTTAGGCGTGGGGGCACCTTGGGATGGCTACACCTTC
CASSLGVGAPWDGYTF
>.|TRBJ1-3|TRBV5-1|.
TGCGCCAGCAGCTTGGCTGTCGGCTCTGGAAACACCATATATTTT
CASSLAVGSGNTIYF
>.|TRBJ1-2|TRBV6-5|few
TGTGCCAGCAGTTCCCGGTTGTATGGCTACACCTTC
CASSSRLYGYTF
>TRBD1|TRBJ1-5|TRBV28|.
TGTGCCAGCAGTCCCCATAAGGGGGCATCAGGGCAGCCCCAGCATTTT
CASSPHKGASGQPQHF
>TRBD2|TRBJ2-3|TRBV30|.
TGTGCCTGGAGTGTACGGGGGCTAGCGGGGCACACAGATACGCAGTATTTT
CAWSVRGLAGHTDTQYF
>TRBD1|TRBJ2-5|TRBV5-1|.
TGCGCCAGCAGTATCACGAGGACAGGGCAGGAGACCCAGTACTTC
CASSITRTGQETQYF
>.|TRBJ1-1|TRBV4-3|.
TGCGCCAGCAGCCAAGTTGCGGGTAACACTGAAGCTTTCTTT
CASSQVAGNTEAFF
>.|TRBJ1-4|TRBV6-5|.
TGTGCCAGCAGCAACCCAGGGTTGATAGGAGAAAAACTGTTTTTT
CASSNPGLIGEKLFF
>TRBD1|TRBJ1-3|TRBV9|once
TGTGCCAGCAGCGAGGGACAGATCTCTGGAAACACCATATATTTT
CASSEGQISGNTIYF
>.|TRBJ2-7|TRBV6-2/TRBV6-3|.
TGTGCCAGCAGTCCCGGTCCCCCCCAGGGCTACGAGCAGTACTTC
CASSPGPPQGYEQYF
>TRBD1|TRBJ1-3|TRBV27|.
TGTGCCAGCAGGCGGACAGGGGAGGGAAACACCATATATTTT
CASRRTGEGNTIYF
>TRBD2|TRBJ2-3|TRBV6-2/TRBV6-3|many
TGTGCCAGCAGTAGCGGGGGGGCCACAGATACGCAGTATTTT
CASSSGGATDTQYF
>TRBD1|TRBJ2-5|TRBV3-1/TRBV3-2|.
TGTGCCAGCAGCCTCTTTCCCGGGACAGGACAAGAGACCCAGTACTTC
CASSLFPGTGQETQYF
>TRBD1|TRBJ2-3|TRBV4-1|.
TGCGCCAGCAGCCACCCCCCTTCCGGGACAGGGGGTGATACGCAGTATTTT
CASSHPPSGTGGDTQYF
>TRBD1|TRBJ1-2|TRBV28|.
TGTGCCAGCAGTTTATTTCCAGGGGGTGGGAATGGCTACACCTTC
CASSLFPGGGNGYTF
>TRBD2|TRBJ2-1|TRBV11-1|.
TGTGCCAGCAGCCCCACTAGCGGGGGCTACAATGAGCAGTTCTTC
CASSPTSGGYNEQFF
>.|TRBJ1-1|TRBV5-4|.
TGTGCCAGCATCAAACAGGGCATGAACACTGAAGCTTTCTTT
CASIKQGMNTEAFF
>.|TRBJ1-1|TRBV7-9|many
TGTGCCAGCAGCTGGGTGGGAGATATCGAAGCTTTCTTT
CASSWVGDIEAFF
>.|TRBJ1-3|TRBV29-1|.
TGCAGCGTTGCGGGGGACGGAAACACCATATATTTT
CSVAGDGNTIYF
>TRBD2|TRBJ2-3|TRBV5-4|.
TGTGCCAGCAGCTTGACGGGGGGGCGGGGAGATACGCAGTATTTT
CASSLTGGRGDTQYF
>TRBD1|TRBJ1-2|TRBV27|.
TGTGCCAGCAGTCCCACATGGACAGGGGATGGCTACACCTTC
CASSPTWTGDGYTF
>TRBD1|TRBJ1-1|TRBV6-2/TRBV6-3|.
TGTGCCAGCAGTGACAGGGTTGGGACTGAAGCTTTCTTT
CASSDRVGTEAFF
>TRBD1|TRBJ1-2|TRBV28|.
TGTGCCAGCACCCTGCCCCATGACAGGGGGGGCTATGGCTACACCTTC
CASTLPHDRGGYGYTF
>TRBD1|TRBJ1-1|TRBV7-6|.
TGTGCCAGCAGCTTAGGGACAGGGACTGAAGCTTTCTTT
CASSLGTGTEAFF
>.|TRBJ1-5|TRBV19|.
TGTGCCAGTTCCCATTTCGACAAGTCCCAGCATTTT
CASSHFDKSQHF
>TRBD2|TRBJ2-1|TRBV24-1|.
TGTGCCACCAGTGATCCCGGACTAGCGGATATTAGTGAGCAGTTCTTC
CATSDPGLADISEQFF
>.|TRBJ1-1|TRBV27|.
TGTGCCAGCAGTTTCGGGGGGCGGGACACTGAAGCTTTCTTT
CASSFGGRDTEAFF
>TRBD2|TRBJ2-7|TRBV7-2|.
TGTGCCAGCAGCCCCCCGAGGGGAGCGGGGGCCGCCGGCGAGCAGTACTTC
CASSPPRGAGAAGEQYF
>.|TRBJ1-2|TRBV18|few
TGTGCCAGCTCACCACCGATCGGGGTTATCTATGGCTACACCTTC
CASSPPIGVIYGYTF
>.|TRBJ1-2|TRBV5-6|.
TGTGCCAGCAGCTTGGGGGTGCGGGGATACGGCTACACCTTC
CASSLGVRGYGYTF
>TRBD1|TRBJ2-1|TRBV14|few
TGTGCCAGCAGCCGCCTACCGGGACAGGTCTACAATGAGCAGTTCTTC
CASSRLPGQVYNEQFF
>TRBD1|TRBJ1-1|TRBV28|.
TGTGCCAGCAGGGATTCAACAGGGGTGAACACTGAAGCTTTCTTT
CASRDSTGVNTEAFF
>.|TRBJ1-6|TRBV30|.
TGTGCCTGGAGCCAAGACAGGATTAATTCACCCCTCCACTTT
CAWSQDRINSPLHF
>TRBD1|TRBJ1-1|TRBV30|.
TGTGCCTGGAGTCCGATGCGGACAGGGGGGTGGAACACTGAAGCTTTCTTT
CAWSPMRTGGWNTEAFF
>TRBD1|TRBJ1-2|TRBV7-2|.
TGTGCCAGCAGCTTGGACCGGACAGGGGGCTATGGCTACACCTTC
CASSLDRTGGYGYTF
>.|TRBJ2-2|TRBV7-9|.
TGTGCCAGCAGCCCGCGGCACCCTAGGACCGGGGAGCTGTTTTTT
CASSPRHPRTGELFF
>.|TRBJ2-5|TRBV5-8|.
TGTGCCAGCAGTCGCCTCAGGGGAGAAAGACAAGAGACCCAGTACTTC
CASSRLRGERQETQYF
>TRBD1|TRBJ2-2|TRBV27|.
TGTGCCAGCAGTTTTCAGGGGGCGTATACCGGGGAGCTGTTTTTT
CASSFQGAYTGELFF
>.|TRBJ2-7|TRBV6-5|.
TGTGCCAGCACGTCCAGGGCCTACGAGCAGTACTTC
CASTSRAYEQYF
>.|TRBJ1-1|TRBV30|once
TGTGCCTGGAGTGTACGTGCAGGGGCTTATAACACTGAAGCTTTCTTT
CAWSVRAGAYNTEAFF
>TRBD1|TRBJ1-3|TRBV5-1|.
TGCGCCAGCAGCTTGGAGGCAGGGGGCGGAAACACCATATATTTT
CASSLEAGGGNTIYF
>TRBD1|TRBJ2-1|TRBV5-1|.
TGCGCCAGCAGGCAACAGGGGGGATACAATGAGCAGTTCTTC
CASRQQGGYNEQFF
>.|TRBJ2-7|TRBV12-3/TRBV12-4|.
TGTGCCAGCAGTTATCAGGGGTCCTACGAGCAGTACTTC
CASSYQGSYEQYF
>TRBD2|TRBJ2-7|TRBV7-2|.
TGTGCCAGCAGCTCAGCGGGGGGGCCGTCTTACGAGCAGTACTTC
CASSSAGGPSYEQYF
>.|TRBJ2-6|TRBV19|.
TGTGCCAGTAGTCCAGGCTCTGGGGCCAACGTCCTGACTTTC
CASSPGSGANVLTF